These 3 T cell receptor beta chains came from one sample sequenced in a study of blood T cells in healthy people across ages (dated by TCRdb to between 2015 and 2017). Libraries came from 5' RACE. TCRdb lists the instrument as Illumina HiSeq 2500. A second PCR of about 7 to 12 cycles was performed with a sample-barcoded 5' primer and a J-beta primer mix. TCRdb applied fastp at Q25 and MiXCR to the public reads, then kept only in-frame beta chains. Every distinct CDR3 protein forms one entry, paired with its most common genes and DNA. This sample is represented by about 2 million distinct CDR3 sequences; roughly 49% of them were singletons. More than 2% of the sample is held by the ten biggest clonotypes. Sequencing was performed on blood. These receptors all come from a middle-aged woman in good health.

The chain couples TRBV6-2 or TRBV6-3 to TRBJ1-5; D is possibly TRBD1 (5 bases). Germline V gene sequence: CDR1 MNHEY, CDR2 SVGEGT. CDR3 length: 16 amino acids. V was clipped by 6 bases and J by 0 bases, with 15 bases between them. The chain's CDR3 is CASRAAGVDSNQPQHF. CDR3 nucleotides: TGTGCCAGCAGAGCTGCGGGGGTAGATAGCAATCAGCCCCAGCATTTT.

This clonotype appeared a few times. The J gene is TRBJ2-1, the V gene TRBV3-1; D gene unclear. V was trimmed by 3 bases and J by 8 bases, leaving 17 bases between them. Germline V gene sequence: CDR1 LGHDT, CDR2 YNNKEL (reference sequence). This CDR3 is 15 amino acids long. CDR3 DNA sequence: TGTGCCAGCAGCCATGTGTCAGAAGGGTCGGATGAGCAGTTCTTC. Translation: CASSHVSEGSDEQFF.

The CDR3 protein is CATTPVVADTQYF. The CDR3 DNA is TGTGCCACCACCCCGGTGGTTGCAGATACGCAGTATTTT. The V gene is TRBV10-3, the J gene TRBJ2-3; D not resolved. The CDR3 has 13 amino acids. V was shortened by 10 bases and J by 4 bases, with 15 bases between the two germline ends. The germline gives CDR1 ENHRY, CDR2 SYGVKD.